These 8 T cell receptor beta chains originate from one sample sequenced in a study of glioma-infiltrating T cells. TCR alpha and beta CDR3 regions were amplified from RNA using iRepertoire nested multiplex PCR. MiXCR, applied by TCRdb to the multiplex PCR reads, yields one record per CDR3 protein. Of around 44,000 distinct CDR3 sequences detected, around 22% appear once; the ten largest clones hold roughly 6.1%. Material for sequencing was glioma tissue, nonneoplastic brain tissue, or PBMCs (not recorded which). Receptors were obtained from a human donor with low-grade glioma or glioblastoma, undergoing nonglioma brain surgery, or in good health (not recorded which).

Of note for this clonotype: This may stem from a read error, because a much larger clone lies one nucleotide away. The chain carries TRBV12-3 or TRBV12-4 and TRBJ1-5; D gene unclear. CDR3 size: 14 residues. DNA for the CDR3: TGTGCCAGCAGTTTACACGGGAGCAATCATCCCCAGCATTTT. It translates to CASSLHGSNHPQHF.

The CDR3 spells CASSQVGGPSTDTQYF. CDR3 nucleotides: TGTGCCAGCAGCCAAGTTGGGGGGCCTAGCACAGATACGCAGTATTTT. This chain links TRBV4-2 with TRBJ2-3, with D perhaps assigned TRBD1 or TRBD2 (6 bases each). The germline CDR1 and CDR2 sequences are LGHNA and YNFKEQ. The CDR3 sequence is 16 residues long. V gave up 1 base and J gave up 0 bases, with 11 bases separating them.

This clonotype came up many times. The rearrangement uses TRBV6-1 and TRBJ2-7; 7 positions match TRBD1. Trimming took 6 bases from V and 3 from J; bases not matched to a gene: 14. Germline-derived CDR1 and CDR2 are MNHNS and SASEGT. There are 16 residues in the CDR3. CDR3 protein: CASRHRGLQSLYEQYF. The CDR3 nucleotides read TGTGCCAGCAGGCACAGGGGCCTTCAATCCCTCTACGAGCAGTACTTC.

This clonotype has at least ten counts. The chain has TRBV28 and TRBJ1-5; D is perhaps TRBD1 (5 bases). With 1 base removed from V and 7 bases from J, the gap between germline ends came to 11 bases. Germline V gives CDR1 MDHEN, CDR2 SYDVKM. The CDR3 contains 14 residues. In DNA, the CDR3 is TGTGCCAGCAGTTTATACGGGGCCAGACAGCCCCAGCATTTT. The encoded protein is CASSLYGARQPQHF. The full variable domain, rest sourced from reference TRBV28 and TRBJ1-5, is DVKVTQSSRYLVKRTGEKVFLECVQDMDHENMFWYRQDPGLGLRLIYFSYDVKMKEKGDIPEGYSVSREKKERFSLILESASTNQTSMYLCASSLYGARQPQHFGDGTRLSIL.

This clonotype was counted many times. The chain's CDR3 is CASSIGVSYNEQFF. The CDR3 DNA is TGTGCCAGCAGTATCGGGGTCTCCTACAATGAGCAGTTCTTC. The chain has TRBV6-1 and TRBJ2-1; possibly TRBD2 for D (5 bases). Germline lookup yields CDR1 MNHNS and CDR2 SASEGT. The CDR3 runs 14 residues. The V end lost 5 bases, the J end lost 0 bases, and 8 bases lay between the germline ends.

This clonotype was counted many times. The V and J genes are TRBV27 and TRBJ2-7; D remains unclear. Trimming took 6 bases from V and 7 from J, leaving 4 bases between them. This CDR3 is built from 9 residues. The germline V gene has CDR1 MNHEY and CDR2 SMNVEV (reference sequence). The CDR3 nucleotides read TGTGCCAGCAGGACAGAGCAGTACGTC. Its protein product is CASRTEQYV.

This clonotype was found many times. CDR3 in amino acids: CASSHGPWGSYEQYF. The CDR3 nucleotides are TGCGCCAGCAGCCACGGACCTTGGGGCTCCTACGAGCAGTACTTC. The V gene is TRBV4-1, the J gene TRBJ2-7; D remains ambiguous. V gave up 3 bases and J gave up 0 bases, with 12 bases separating them. Germline V gene lookup returns CDR1 MGHRA and CDR2 YSYEKL. There are 15 residues in the CDR3.

In this sample, this clonotype is medium-sized. The chain recombines TRBV6-2 or TRBV6-3 with TRBJ1-1; D remains ambiguous. The germline CDR1 and CDR2 sequences are MNHEY and SVGEGT. CDR3 length: 15 residues. Trimming took off 6 bases at V and 5 bases at J, with 19 bases between the two ends. The CDR3 here is CASSPSKARQTEAFF. DNA for the CDR3: TGTGCCAGCAGCCCCTCCAAGGCCCGTCAGACTGAAGCTTTCTTT.